What follows are 29 T cell receptor beta chains derived from one specimen sequenced in a study of beta chain features in type 1 diabetes. The study's findings and limits: Researchers report that Type 1 diabetes patients had moderately but significantly shorter TCRB CDR3s across all four CD4+ subsets.

Their antigens remain unidentified. Every isolated RNA sample was fully reverse transcribed, so sequencing captured expressed TCRB transcripts. The data were produced by immunoSEQ multiplex PCR, yet TCRdb's version contains in-frame clones alone and is incomplete. The sample has hundreds of thousands of clones, around 15% seen once. The specimen was naive CD4+ T cells from blood. The receptors here all came from a man aged 18 to 29 with type 1 diabetes.

This clone occurred a few times. CDR3 residues: CASSTPGADTQYF. CDR3 DNA sequence: TGTGCCAGTAGTACTCCGGGGGCAGATACGCAGTATTTT. V usage is TRBV19 and J usage is TRBJ2-3, with TRBD2 as a possible D gene (6 bases). V lost 4 bases to trimming and J lost 4 bases, with 9 bases between them. The CDR3 consists of 13 residues. CDR1 and CDR2 (germline): LNHDA, SQIVND (reference sequence).

This clone was counted only a few times. The chain is built from TRBV7-9 and TRBJ2-1; 7 bases agree with TRBD1. The CDR3 totals 17 residues. The germline V gene encodes CDR1 SEHNR and CDR2 FQNEAQ (reference sequence). V lost 0 bases and J lost 3; bases outside the gene matches: 8. DNA of the CDR3: TGTGCCAGCAGCTTAGCGATGGGACAGACAATCTACAATGAGCAGTTCTTC. As protein: CASSLAMGQTIYNEQFF.

The rearrangement joins TRBV7-2 to TRBJ1-5; D remains unclear. This CDR3 is built from 13 residues. Deletions cut 8 bases from V and 4 bases from J, with 12 bases between. The germline V gene encodes CDR1 SGHTA and CDR2 FQGNSA. CDR3 in DNA: TGTGCCAGCGTCGGGCAGCCTAATCAGCCCCAGCATTTT. This codes for CASVGQPNQPQHF. Full variable domain (remainder filled in from reference TRBV7-2 and TRBJ1-5): GAGVSQSPSNKVTEKGKDVELRCDPISGHTALYWYRQSLGQGLEFLIYFQGNSAPDKSGLPSDRFSAERTGGSVSTLTIQRTQQEDSAVYLCASVGQPNQPQHFGDGTRLSIL.

The rearrangement joins TRBV29-1 to TRBJ2-1; D is unclear. V was cut by 7 bases and J by 0 bases, with 10 bases left in between. CDR3 length: 13 residues. Germline V gives CDR1 SQVTM, CDR2 ANQGSEA. The CDR3 sequence is CSALTGSYNEQFF. The DNA of the CDR3 is TGCAGCGCCTTGACCGGCTCCTACAATGAGCAGTTCTTC.

V gene TRBV6-5 combines with J gene TRBJ1-4; D is unresolved. The CDR3 consists of 16 residues. CDR1 and CDR2 from the germline V gene are MNHEY and SVGAGI. V lost 3 bases and J 3 bases, leaving 14 bases between the germline ends. The CDR3 DNA reads TGTGCCAGCAGTTATAGAGTACCACGGGCTAATGAAAAACTGTTTTTT. As protein: CASSYRVPRANEKLFF.

This clone showed up just a few times. The genes are TRBV7-3 and TRBJ1-2, with a tentative D call TRBD1 (6 bases). The V and J ends lost 5 bases and 4 bases respectively, with 14 bases between them. Germline V gene data show CDR1 as SGHTA and CDR2 as FQGTGA. CDR3 length: 14 residues. CDR3 region: CASSRGDTLYGYTF. As DNA, the CDR3 is TGTGCCAGCAGCCGAGGGGACACCCTCTATGGCTACACCTTC.

This clone appeared a few times. This chain uses TRBV29-1 with TRBJ1-2; 7 bases match TRBD1. Germline CDR1 SQVTM, CDR2 ANQGSEA. This CDR3 region has 13 residues. V lost 4 bases to trimming and J lost 1 base; unmatched junction nucleotides: 3. The chain's CDR3 is CSVVRQGNYGYTF. As DNA, the CDR3 is TGCAGCGTTGTTCGACAGGGTAACTATGGCTACACCTTC.

This clone was found a few times. Within the sample, other DNA sequences also encode this same CDR3. The chain employs TRBV5-1 and TRBJ2-7; 7 nucleotides line up with TRBD1. The CDR3 has 13 residues. Germline trimming cut 0 bases from V and 6 bases from J; bases unmatched to any gene: 3. Germline V gene data show CDR1 as SGHRS and CDR2 as YFSETQ. The CDR3 bases are TGCGCCAGCAGCTTGGGACAGGGCGGCGAGCAGTACTTC. Protein: CASSLGQGGEQYF.

This clone was seen more than once but under ten times. Other DNA sequences in this specimen translate into the identical CDR3. This sequence joins TRBV30 and TRBJ1-1; D ambiguous. This CDR3 is 11 amino acids long. Germline V CDR1 and CDR2: GTSNPN, SVGIG (reference sequence). Between the trimmed V and J ends, which lost 3 bases and 1 base, there was a span of 3 bases. The CDR3: CAWRKNTEAFF. CDR3 nucleotides: TGTGCCTGGAGGAAGAACACTGAAGCTTTCTTT.

The sample holds a few counts of this clone. The rearrangement joins TRBV30 to TRBJ2-4; tentative D call: TRBD2 (6 bases). Germline V CDR1 and CDR2: GTSNPN, SVGIG (reference sequence). The CDR3 consists of 16 residues. Trimming shortened V by 2 bases and J by 1 base, and 15 bases separated the two germline ends. The CDR3 coding sequence is TGTGCCTGGAGTACTGGCGGGGTCACGGCCAAAAACATTCAGTACTTC. This codes for CAWSTGGVTAKNIQYF.

This chain uses TRBV7-9 with TRBJ2-1; no firm D call. V was trimmed by 5 bases and J by 10 bases, leaving 12 bases between them. The CDR3 has 12 residues. Germline V lookup: CDR1 SEHNR, CDR2 FQNEAQ (reference sequence). The CDR3 here is CASSAPVGEQFF. The CDR3 nucleotides read TGTGCCAGCAGCGCGCCCGTAGGCGAGCAGTTCTTC.

In this sample, this clone turned up a few times. The rearrangement links TRBV4-1 to TRBJ1-5, with TRBD1 matching 8 bases. Trimming took 3 bases from V and 9 from J; bases not matched to a gene: 7. The V gene's germline CDR1 is MGHRA and CDR2 YSYEKL. CDR3 length equals 14 residues. The CDR3 DNA sequence: TGCGCCAGCAGCCAGAGAGACAGGGGAGGGCCCCAGCATTTT. Translation gives CASSQRDRGGPQHF.

This clone appeared a few times. This chain uses TRBV6-1 with TRBJ2-7; D ambiguous. The CDR3 consists of 12 residues. Germline lookup yields CDR1 MNHNS and CDR2 SASEGT. Trimming left V 5 bases short and J 2 bases short, with 7 bases between. This chain's CDR3 is CASSLTTYEQYF. In nucleotides, the CDR3 is TGTGCCAGCAGTTTGACCACCTACGAGCAGTACTTC.

The rearrangement links TRBV9 to TRBJ2-3; 11 positions match TRBD1. The CDR3 has 19 amino acids. Germline assignment: CDR1 SGDLS and CDR2 YYNGEE. V lost 2 bases, J lost 3 bases, and 14 bases stayed unmatched. This CDR3 is CASSVRSGDRGFITDTQYF. DNA of the CDR3: TGTGCCAGCAGCGTCAGGAGCGGGGACAGGGGGTTTATAACAGATACGCAGTATTTT.

The chain links TRBV30 to TRBJ2-5; tentative D call: TRBD1 (6 bases). Trimming stripped 3 bases from V and 2 bases from J, with 10 bases between. Germline assignment: CDR1 GTSNPN and CDR2 SVGIG (reference sequence). The CDR3 totals 13 residues. The CDR3 DNA reads as TGTGCCTGGAGCCCTACAGGGCAAGAGACCCAGTACTTC. Residues: CAWSPTGQETQYF.

The chain joins TRBV4-2 to TRBJ2-7, with D possibly matching TRBD1 (6 bases). This CDR3 region has 14 residues. The ends were cut back, 1 base at V and 2 bases at J, with 9 bases in the middle. CDR1 and CDR2 (germline): LGHNA, YNFKEQ. CDR3 in amino acids: CASSQAEGAYEQYF. In nucleotides, the CDR3 is TGTGCCAGCAGCCAAGCCGAGGGGGCCTACGAGCAGTACTTC.

This sequence joins TRBV6-5 and TRBJ2-7; 8 bases line up with TRBD1. CDR3 size: 16 residues. Germline CDR1 and CDR2: MNHEY and SVGAGI. V lost 2 bases, J lost 7 bases, and 13 bases stayed unmatched. This CDR3 is CASSYNLGTGLREQYF. The CDR3 DNA reads TGTGCCAGCAGTTACAATCTTGGGACAGGCCTTAGGGAGCAGTACTTC.

The chain recombines TRBV10-3 with TRBJ1-1; D gene unclear. The CDR3 runs 11 residues. Between the trimmed V and J ends, which lost 9 bases and 12 bases, there was a span of 17 bases. Germline V gives CDR1 ENHRY, CDR2 SYGVKD. The CDR3 nucleotides are TGTGCCATGTCAGACATGGGGTCTACTTTCTTT. Protein product: CAMSDMGSTFF.

The rearrangement joins TRBV18 to TRBJ1-5; 7 positions agree with TRBD1. This CDR3 spans 16 amino acids. The germline V gene encodes CDR1 KGHSH and CDR2 LQKENI. V dropped 3 bases and J dropped 2; count of bases not matched to a gene: 7. The CDR3 DNA follows: TGTGCCAGCTCACCTAGACAGGGCTTGGGCAATCAGCCCCAGCATTTT. Protein sequence: CASSPRQGLGNQPQHF. The whole variable domain, filled in from reference TRBV18 and TRBJ1-5, reads NAGVMQNPRHLVRRRGQEARLRCSPMKGHSHVYWYRQLPEEGLKFMVYLQKENIIDESGMPKERFSAEFPKEGPSILRIQQVVRGDSAAYFCASSPRQGLGNQPQHFGDGTRLSIL.

The chain links TRBV30 to TRBJ2-3; 10 bases are a match to TRBD1. Germline V CDR1 and CDR2: GTSNPN, SVGIG (reference sequence). V was clipped by 1 base and J by 9 bases; unmatched bases: 4. The CDR3 totals 13 residues. In nucleotides, the CDR3 is TGTGCCTGGAGTGGGGACAGGGGAGTAACGCAGTATTTT. Protein product: CAWSGDRGVTQYF.

The chain employs TRBV7-2 and TRBJ2-7; D not resolved. The V end was cut by 1 base, the J end by 6 bases, with 13 bases between. CDR3 length: 14 amino acids. Germline CDR1 and CDR2: SGHTA and FQGNSA. The CDR3 coding sequence is TGTGCCAGCAGCTTAGAGGGCACCTACGGCGAGCAGTACTTC. This gives the protein CASSLEGTYGEQYF.

This rearrangement joins TRBV2 to TRBJ2-5; the D is unclear. The germline V and J ends were trimmed by 6 bases and 6 bases, with 5 bases remaining between them. Germline loops: CDR1 SNHLY, CDR2 FYNNEI. CDR3 length: 10 residues. The CDR3 sequence is CASRGKTQYF. CDR3 coding DNA: TGTGCCAGCAGAGGGAAGACCCAGTACTTC.

This clone was seen a few times. J is TRBJ2-7 and V is TRBV13; 7 bases are shared with TRBD1. There are 16 residues in the CDR3. The junction had 12 bases not matched to a gene; V was cut back by 5 bases and J by 2 bases. The germline gives CDR1 PRHDT, CDR2 FYEKMQ (reference sequence). The CDR3 nucleotides are TGTGCCAGCAGCCCAACCGGGGACAGCGATACCTACGAGCAGTACTTC. Encoded protein: CASSPTGDSDTYEQYF.

This clone was counted between two and nine times. The rearrangement links TRBV30 to TRBJ1-6, with D unclear. CDR1 and CDR2 (germline): GTSNPN, SVGIG (reference sequence). V lost 4 bases, J lost 4 bases, and 14 bases lay in between. The CDR3 extends over 15 amino acids. The CDR3 loop reads CAWKTELFYNSPLHF. The DNA of the CDR3 is TGTGCCTGGAAGACCGAGCTTTTTTATAATTCACCCCTCCACTTT.

This clone has just a few counts. The chain employs TRBV30 and TRBJ2-5, with D unclear. The length of the CDR3 is 13 residues. Looked up from germline, CDR1 is GTSNPN and CDR2 is SVGIG (reference sequence). The V gene lost 1 base and the J gene lost 5 bases, with 11 bases spanning the gap. The CDR3 sequence: CAWSGPLGETQYF. The CDR3 DNA sequence: TGTGCCTGGAGTGGACCCCTAGGGGAGACCCAGTACTTC.

This clone was counted between two and nine times. This rearrangement joins TRBV7-2 to TRBJ2-7; D remains unclear. Trimming stripped 3 bases from V and 0 bases from J, with 12 bases between. CDR1 is SGHTA, CDR2 FQGNSA, per germline. The length of the CDR3 is 15 residues. The CDR3 sequence: CASSFRPRSSYEQYF. The CDR3 DNA reads TGTGCCAGCAGCTTCCGGCCGCGGAGCTCCTACGAGCAGTACTTC.

The chain recombines TRBV6-5 with TRBJ1-2, with D perhaps TRBD1 (6 bases). Germline V gene lookup returns CDR1 MNHEY and CDR2 SVGAGI. The CDR3 sequence is 14 residues long. V dropped 1 base and J dropped 6 bases, with 12 bases sitting between them. CDR3 in DNA: TGTGCCAGCAGTTACTGGTCAGGGGACGATGGCTACACCTTC. As protein: CASSYWSGDDGYTF.

The V call is TRBV10-3, the J call TRBJ2-2; D perhaps matches TRBD1 (6 bases). V lost 6 bases to trimming and J lost 0 bases, with 8 bases between them. Germline loops: CDR1 ENHRY, CDR2 SYGVKD. The CDR3 is made up of 14 amino acids. The CDR3 reads CAIRDSSNTGELFF. Written as DNA, the CDR3 is TGTGCCATCAGGGACAGTTCGAACACCGGGGAGCTGTTTTTT.

The chain recombines TRBV29-1 with TRBJ2-3, with unresolved D. The germline CDR1 and CDR2 sequences are SQVTM and ANQGSEA. Trimming removed 6 bases at V and 2 bases at J, with 12 bases between. CDR3 length equals 13 residues. Here the CDR3 DNA reads TGCAGCGTAGCGCCAATCCTCACAGATACGCAGTATTTT. Protein: CSVAPILTDTQYF.